This T cell receptor beta chain was obtained from a study of blood T cell repertoires in COVID-19 (dated by TCRdb to about 2020). For the wider study: Samples covering the acute and convalescent phases of COVID-19 were provided by collaborators in the United States, Italy and Spain. The samples were drawn from two sources: the first 160 participants of the ongoing ImmuneRACE study, and 1,000 to 1,500 subjects contributed by 6 global collaborators. Where available, HLA class I and class II types were obtained from metadata supplied by the sample provider rather than from assay-based typing. Deeply sampled blood TCRbeta repertoires from subjects exposed to, actively infected with, or recovered from COVID-19 were included in the dataset. The prospective study material was composed of cDNA or gDNA derived from T cells, B-cell-depleted T cells, or PBMCs. A de-identified subject ID, COVID-19 status, age in years and sex were almost always included in the sample metadata. The repertoires were released in a freely available public database meant as a resource for research on the immune response to SARS-CoV-2. Summary of the overall study and its limitations: The quantity of clinical and demographic metadata differed by source and by participant and was supplied without curation.

The germline V gene yields SGHRS for CDR1 and YFSETQ for CDR2. CDR3 length: 17 amino acids, cysteine to phenylalanine. The sequence is cut down to CDR3 DNA, 51 bases in frame from base 1. At the junction V is shortened by 3 bases and J by 5 bases; bases outside the gene matches: 9. TCRbeta CDR3 regions were amplified from genomic DNA using the immunoSEQ Assay, a bias-controlled multiplex PCR. For the original study's pipeline: The number of nucleated cells in each sample was estimated by amplification of reference gene primers within the assay. To quantify the absolute abundance of each unique TCRbeta CDR3 rearrangement, sequence reads were collapsed and filtered. Productive Simpson clonality was computed per sample as the square root of Simpson's diversity index over productive rearrangements. TCRdb carries this immuneACCESS record with in-frame sequences only. Its versions omit some clonotypes, under half of them owing to an unresolved V gene in the studies checked, with the rest unexplained. V and J calls and clone size are as listed in that table; D and trimming were resolved from the DNA. For this sample the table gives around 130,000 clones, of which around 85% were detected only once. The ten largest clones capture roughly 18% of the sample.

On this clone itself: Its antigen is unknown. Qualities for individual bases were not recorded, and no much larger clone is one base off.

A second Seattle source provided samples from volunteer blood donors who had recovered from COVID-19. Whole blood was collected in K2EDTA tubes by collaborating institutions according to the institutions' own protocols. For TCRbeta analysis, collaborators shipped samples as frozen whole blood, isolated PBMCs, or DNA extracted from either of those sample types. This TCR derives from a woman aged 45-65 years who had recovered from COVID-19. Sequenced material: peripheral blood. The chain links TRBV5-1 with TRBJ2-2, and TRBD1 matches 11 of the central bases. The nucleotides read TGCGCCAGCAGCTCCAAGTGGACAGGGGGCCGGACCGGGGAGCTGTTTTTT. The encoded protein is CASSSKWTGGRTGELFF.